These T cell receptor beta chains were read from a single sample in a study of shared clonotypes between healthy human individuals. Method: immunoSEQ multiplex PCR; TCRdb's copy keeps in-frame clones and lacks some. The repertoire includes about 1.5 million clones, roughly 96% of them detected once, and approximately 1.1% sits in the top ten. The source material was naive CD4+ T cells sorted from blood. The source of these receptors is a young man in good health. CDR3s leave out the opening cysteine and the closing phenylalanine or tryptophan. Each record gives: CDR3 protein, CDR3 length, J gene, D gene, V gene. The D gene is left open where the match is weak.

CDR3: ASSVGPVDTQY
length: 11
J: TRBJ2-3
D: -
V: TRBV9

CDR3: ASSIDSTASSYNEQF
length: 15
J: TRBJ2-1
D: -
V: TRBV19

CDR3: ASSARTGVGYGYT
length: 13
J: TRBJ1-2
D: TRBD1
V: TRBV7-2

CDR3: ASSSARRQNPTDTQY
length: 15
J: TRBJ2-3
D: -
V: TRBV11-3

CDR3: ASSLSGTGIWGEQY
length: 14
J: TRBJ2-7
D: TRBD1
V: TRBV27

CDR3: ASSSTGTGRYEQY
length: 13
J: TRBJ2-7
D: TRBD1
V: TRBV5-4

CDR3: ASSESVLQETQY
length: 12
J: TRBJ2-5
D: -
V: TRBV10-1

CDR3: ASSFMRALRFDEQF
length: 14
J: TRBJ2-1
D: -
V: TRBV11-2

CDR3: ASSPPGRGPYNEQF
length: 14
J: TRBJ2-1
D: -
V: TRBV18

CDR3: ASSKVGGLLTTDTQY
length: 15
J: TRBJ2-3
D: -
V: TRBV21-1

CDR3: ASSLRVLPTDTQY
length: 13
J: TRBJ2-3
D: -
V: TRBV5-1

CDR3: ASKAVGNTIY
length: 10
J: TRBJ1-3
D: -
V: TRBV28

CDR3: ASSLKPPQTGNEKLF
length: 15
J: TRBJ1-4
D: -
V: TRBV27

CDR3: ASSAGVGATEAF
length: 12
J: TRBJ1-1
D: -
V: TRBV5-1

CDR3: SVLMGQGKNEQF
length: 12
J: TRBJ2-1
D: TRBD1
V: TRBV29-1

CDR3: ASSLDVGDTQY
length: 11
J: TRBJ2-3
D: -
V: TRBV5-4

CDR3: ASSSPGISYEQY
length: 12
J: TRBJ2-7
D: -
V: TRBV5-1

CDR3: ASSLLDRRGRSYEQY
length: 15
J: TRBJ2-7
D: -
V: TRBV27

CDR3: ASSLGRTGQPQH
length: 12
J: TRBJ1-5
D: -
V: TRBV7-2

CDR3: ASSRTGTAFFDTQY
length: 14
J: TRBJ2-3
D: -
V: TRBV7-9